The present TCR beta chain was sequenced within a study of T-cell reconstitution after alpha-beta-depleted transplantation in children. Germline V lookup: CDR1 SGHNT, CDR2 YENEEA. This CDR3 has 11 residues. Between the trimmed V and J ends, which lost 8 bases and 9 bases, there was a span of 11 bases. A library of TCRbeta sequences, prepared with unique molecular identifiers, was generated. TCRdb re-called the PCR reads with MiXCR, one entry per CDR3 protein. The table shows about 400,000 distinct CDR3 sequences, with just over 20% occurring only once. The material sequenced was PBMCs from the stem cell graft donor, taken from the stem cell graft. The receptor was derived from a human donor who donated a stem cell graft to a child with acute myeloid leukemia. The gene calls are TRBV11-3 and TRBJ2-1; D is possibly TRBD2 (6 bases). Here the CDR3 reads CASGGAGEQFF. The CDR3 region has the DNA TGTGCCAGCGGAGGAGCGGGTGAGCAGTTCTTC. The full variable domain, rest sourced from reference TRBV11-3 and TRBJ2-1, is EAGVVQSPRYKIIEKKQPVAFWCNPISGHNTLYWYLQNLGQGPELLIRYENEEAVDDSQLPKDRFSAERLKGVDSTLKIQPAELGDSAVYLCASGGAGEQFFGPGTRLTVL.